The subject of this entry is one T cell receptor beta chain. This specimen belongs to a study of OX40 agonist ivuxolimab in advanced cancers. Sampling times: baseline, cycle 4 day 1, cycle 7 day 1. The CDR3 runs 14 residues. The ends were cut back, 3 bases at V and 0 bases at J, with 7 bases in the middle. Germline loops: CDR1 SGDLS, CDR2 YYNGEE. The data were produced by immunoSEQ multiplex PCR, yet TCRdb's version contains in-frame clones alone and is incomplete. The table includes some 50,000 clones, roughly nine tenths detected once. This chain links TRBV9 with TRBJ2-1, with D perhaps matching TRBD2 (5 bases). This receptor was taken from an adult with an advanced solid tumor such as melanoma, head and neck, liver or kidney cancer. The sample was CD4+ or CD8+ T cells sorted from blood, taken in a trial of the OX40 agonist ivuxolimab. The DNA for the CDR3 is TGTGCCAGCAGCGGTAGCGTCTCCTACAATGAGCAGTTCTTC. It specifies CASSGSVSYNEQFF.